Below, 16 T cell receptor beta chains from the same sample are listed, as sequenced in a study of human T cells and chemical hapten exposure (dated by TCRdb to the early 2020s). Read against the paper, the sample's time point label means: pre-sensitization, week 0. In light of the paper, this sample's treatment or condition label describes: therapeutic diphenylcyclopropenone sensitization with weekly scalp DPC. Library preparation employed RACE. Reads for this sample came from a NextSeq 500. TCRdb redid the processing of the public reads, applying fastp at Q25 and MiXCR, and retained in-frame beta chains. Entries that share a CDR3 protein sequence are merged under the most common genes and DNA. The sample table records about 120,000 distinct CDR3 sequences; about 14% of these occur just once. The ten biggest clones cover around 2.8% of the sample. The material sequenced was whole blood, taken in connection with sensitization to the hapten diphenylcyclopropenone (DPC). These receptors all stem from a woman between 18 and 29 years old with alopecia areata. Some clones in this sample may be carry-over from other donors' samples.

This clonotype appeared a few times. V usage is TRBV12-3 or TRBV12-4 and J usage is TRBJ1-5, with D possibly matching TRBD1 (6 bases). This CDR3 comprises 13 residues. V lost 5 bases, J lost 7 bases, and 12 bases lay in between. CDR3 bases: TGTGCCAGCAGTCGTGGACAGCGACAGCCCCAGCATTTT. It yields the protein CASSRGQRQPQHF.

This chain uses TRBV11-2 with TRBJ1-3, with D hard to call. Germline V gives CDR1 SGHAT, CDR2 FQNNGV. The ends were cut back, 5 bases at V and 2 bases at J, with 10 bases in the middle. CDR3 length equals 14 residues. The DNA for the CDR3 is TGTGCCAGCAGCCCGACAAGCCCTGGAAACACCATATATTTT. Its protein is CASSPTSPGNTIYF.

This sequence joins TRBV19 and TRBJ1-5; D call uncertain. The CDR3 contains 15 residues. Germline V gene data show CDR1 as LNHDA and CDR2 as SQIVND (reference sequence). V lost 3 bases, J lost 3 bases, and 12 bases lay in between. The CDR3 nucleotides read TGTGCCAGTAGTATTGGCGACGGATACAATCAGCCCCAGCATTTT. The encoded protein is CASSIGDGYNQPQHF.

The V gene is TRBV27, the J gene TRBJ2-6; the D is unclear. This CDR3 is 15 amino acids long. V was cut by 2 bases and J by 0 bases, with 5 bases left in between. Looked up from germline, CDR1 is MNHEY and CDR2 is SMNVEV (reference sequence). The CDR3 region is CASSLGLSGANVLTF. The CDR3 DNA reads TGTGCCAGCAGTTTAGGTCTCTCTGGGGCCAACGTCCTGACTTTC.

This clonotype was seen only a few times. The V call is TRBV20-1, the J call TRBJ2-7, with 8 bases matching TRBD2. Germline CDR1 DFQATT, CDR2 SNEGSKA (reference sequence). The junction had 2 bases not matched to a gene; V was cut back by 7 bases and J by 3 bases. The CDR3 loop spans 11 amino acids. The CDR3 DNA is TGCAGTGGGCGGGGGGACTACGAGCAGTACTTC. Protein sequence: CSGRGDYEQYF.

This clonotype was recorded many times. CDR3 amino acids: CASSHQQGYEQYF. The CDR3 nucleotides are TGTGCCAGCAGCCATCAACAGGGGTACGAGCAGTACTTC. V gene TRBV7-7 combines with J gene TRBJ2-7, with 7 nucleotides matching TRBD1. CDR1 is SSHAT and CDR2 is FNYEAQ in the germline V gene (reference sequence). The CDR3 sequence is 13 residues long. The J segment lost 4 bases and the V segment lost 5 bases, leaving 5 bases of the junction unmatched.

The chain recombines TRBV4-2 with TRBJ2-3; a weak D match, TRBD1 (5 bases). This CDR3 region has 18 residues. The germline gives CDR1 LGHNA, CDR2 YNFKEQ. V was cut by 0 bases and J by 1 base, with 17 bases left in between. The CDR3 DNA sequence: TGTGCCAGCAGCCAAGATTTTTGGGGCTCCCCAGGCACAGATACGCAGTATTTT. This gives the protein CASSQDFWGSPGTDTQYF.

The table lists this clonotype with a few counts. V and J are TRBV29-1 and TRBJ1-2, with no clear D. Trimming stripped 5 bases from V and 8 bases from J, with 18 bases between. The CDR3 has 13 amino acids. Germline lookup yields CDR1 SQVTM and CDR2 ANQGSEA. As DNA, the CDR3 is TGCAGCGTTCTAAACCGTGGGGATCAAGGCTACACCTTC. This translates into CSVLNRGDQGYTF. Based on the CDR3 plus reference TRBV29-1 and TRBJ1-2, the full variable domain is SAVISQKPSRDICQRGTSLTIQCQVDSQVTMMFWYRQQPGQSLTLIATANQGSEATYESGFVIDKFPISRPNLTFSTLTVSNMSPEDSSIYLCSVLNRGDQGYTFGSGTRLTVV.

This clonotype was observed at least ten times. The chain uses TRBV11-2 and TRBJ2-7; D perhaps matches TRBD2 (6 bases). The CDR3 extends over 15 amino acids. CDR1 and CDR2 (germline): SGHAT, FQNNGV. V lost 1 base to trimming and J lost 6 bases, with 16 bases between them. The CDR3 sequence: CASSLVSGPRAEQYF. CDR3 nucleotides: TGTGCCAGCAGCTTAGTAAGCGGGCCTCGGGCCGAGCAGTACTTC.

This clonotype was picked up a small number of times. This chain uses TRBV18 with TRBJ2-7; a possible D gene is TRBD1 (6 bases). This CDR3 is built from 14 residues. CDR1 KGHSH and CDR2 LQKENI come from the germline V gene. Trimming stripped 5 bases from V and 6 bases from J, with 17 bases between. The CDR3 bases are TGTGCCAGCTCAGCTGTAGGGGGAACGAGCGAGCAGTACTTC. Encoded protein: CASSAVGGTSEQYF.

In this sample, this clonotype turned up many times. The V call is TRBV6-5, the J call TRBJ2-1; 10 bases map to TRBD2. V gave up 6 bases and J gave up 2 bases; unmatched junction bases: 4. Per germline, CDR1 MNHEY and CDR2 SVGAGI. This CDR3 has 15 amino acids. CDR3 amino acids: CASSLSGGAYNEQFF. In DNA, the CDR3 is TGTGCCAGCAGCCTAAGCGGGGGGGCCTACAATGAGCAGTTCTTC.

A few counts support this clonotype. The rearrangement uses TRBV10-3 and TRBJ2-7; D may be TRBD1 (5 bases). The CDR3 sequence is 14 residues long. Germline V CDR1 and CDR2: ENHRY, SYGVKD. Trimming stripped 11 bases from V and 4 bases from J, with 21 bases between. CDR3 protein: CAPSPRQGEYEQYF. The CDR3 DNA sequence: TGTGCCCCCAGCCCTCGGCAGGGCGAGTACGAGCAGTACTTC.

This clonotype was detected a few times. The chain is built from TRBV19 and TRBJ2-3, with 10 bases matching TRBD2. V was clipped by 3 bases and J by 2 bases; unmatched bases: 8. This CDR3 is 17 amino acids long. Germline V lookup: CDR1 LNHDA, CDR2 SQIVND (reference sequence). The CDR3 is CASSIRGSGGLTDTQYF. CDR3 bases: TGTGCCAGTAGTATCCGCGGTAGCGGGGGGCTCACAGATACGCAGTATTTT.

The table lists this clonotype with many counts. The V call is TRBV2, the J call TRBJ1-1; the D is unclear. CDR1 and CDR2 from the germline V gene are SNHLY and FYNNEI. The CDR3 extends over 12 amino acids. Trimming stripped 9 bases from V and 0 bases from J, with 8 bases between. Written as DNA, the CDR3 is TGTGCCAGTTGCAGCCTGAACACTGAAGCTTTCTTT. The encoded protein is CASCSLNTEAFF.

The V call is TRBV5-4, the J call TRBJ2-7, with 7 bases identical to TRBD1. V lost 0 bases, J lost 3 bases, and 6 bases stayed unmatched. The length of the CDR3 is 15 residues. CDR1 is SGHNT, CDR2 YYREEE, per germline (reference sequence). The CDR3 DNA is TGTGCCAGCAGCTTGGACCGGGACAGCCTCTACGAGCAGTACTTC. This codes for CASSLDRDSLYEQYF.

This clonotype appeared a few times. The rearrangement joins TRBV10-1 to TRBJ1-3; TRBD1 is a possible D gene (5 bases). Trimming shortened V by 2 bases and J by 0 bases, and 17 bases separated the two germline ends. The CDR3 runs to 18 residues. Germline loops: CDR1 WNHNN, CDR2 SYGVQD (reference sequence). The CDR3 nucleotides are TGCGCCAGCAGTGAGACAGGACTTCCCGGCCTCTCTGGAAACACCATATATTTT. Translation gives CASSETGLPGLSGNTIYF.